The clone carrying this T cell receptor (beta chain) was observed once. The data were obtained in a study of control samples from healthy donors and cancer patients. Measured with immunoSEQ multiplex PCR; TCRdb has only the in-frame clones, and not every one. The table lists around 110,000 clones, roughly 93% of them singletons. Sequenced input: blood. This clonotype originated in a man aged 25 to 40 in good health.

The CDR3 DNA reads as TGCGCCAGCAGCCAAGGTCCGGCAGGGGGGGCAGAGACCCAGTACTTC. Translation: CASSQGPAGGAETQYF. The chain joins TRBV4-1 to TRBJ2-5; D is tentatively TRBD1 or TRBD2 (7 bases each). Germline lookup yields CDR1 MGHRA and CDR2 YSYEKL. The CDR3 is made up of 16 amino acids. Trimming cost V 1 base and J 4 bases, with 16 bases left between them.